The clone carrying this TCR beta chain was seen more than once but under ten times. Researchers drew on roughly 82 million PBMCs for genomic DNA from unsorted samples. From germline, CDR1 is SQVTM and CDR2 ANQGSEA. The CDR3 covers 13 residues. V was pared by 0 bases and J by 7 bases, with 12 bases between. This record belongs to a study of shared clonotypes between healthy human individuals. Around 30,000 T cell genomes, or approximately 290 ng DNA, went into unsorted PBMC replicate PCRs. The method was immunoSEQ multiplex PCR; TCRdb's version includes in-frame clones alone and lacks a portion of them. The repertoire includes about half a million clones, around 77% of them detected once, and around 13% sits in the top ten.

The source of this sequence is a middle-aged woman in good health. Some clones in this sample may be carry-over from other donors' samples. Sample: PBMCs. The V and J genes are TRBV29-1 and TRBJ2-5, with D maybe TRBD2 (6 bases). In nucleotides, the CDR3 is TGCAGCGTTGAAGAGACCAGGGAGGCGACCCAGTACTTC. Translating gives CSVEETREATQYF.